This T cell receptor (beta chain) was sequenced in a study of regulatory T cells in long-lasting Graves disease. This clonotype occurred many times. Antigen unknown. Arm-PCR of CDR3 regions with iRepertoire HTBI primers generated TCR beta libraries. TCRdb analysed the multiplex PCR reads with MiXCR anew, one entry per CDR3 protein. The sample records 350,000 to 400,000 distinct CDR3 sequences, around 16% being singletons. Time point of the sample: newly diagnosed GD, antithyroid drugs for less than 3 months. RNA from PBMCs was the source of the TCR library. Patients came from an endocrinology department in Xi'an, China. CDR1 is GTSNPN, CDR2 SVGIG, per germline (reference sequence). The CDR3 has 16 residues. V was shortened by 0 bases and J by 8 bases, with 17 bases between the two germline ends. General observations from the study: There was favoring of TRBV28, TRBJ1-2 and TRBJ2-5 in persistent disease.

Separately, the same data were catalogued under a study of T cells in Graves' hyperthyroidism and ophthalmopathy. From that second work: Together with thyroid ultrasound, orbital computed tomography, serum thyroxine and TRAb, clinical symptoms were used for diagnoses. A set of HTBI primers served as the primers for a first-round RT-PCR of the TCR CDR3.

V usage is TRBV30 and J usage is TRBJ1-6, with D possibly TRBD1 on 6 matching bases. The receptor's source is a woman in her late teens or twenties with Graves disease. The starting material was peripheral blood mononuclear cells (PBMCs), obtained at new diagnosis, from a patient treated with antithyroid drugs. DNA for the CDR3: TGTGCCTGGAGTGTACCGACAGGCCTGAACCATTCACCCCTCCACTTT. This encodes CAWSVPTGLNHSPLHF.